This T cell receptor beta chain was retrieved from a study of human T cells and chemical hapten exposure. The library tagged each cDNA molecule with unique molecular identifiers. TCRdb reanalysed the RACE reads using MiXCR and keeps one entry per CDR3 protein. The sample records 270,000 or so distinct CDR3 sequences, 7.5% to 8% being singletons. Germline values: CDR1 SQVTM, CDR2 ANQGSEA. The CDR3 consists of 13 residues. The V end was cut by 4 bases, the J end by 4 bases, with 14 bases between. This clonotype was seen at least ten times. Documented time point: pre-sensitization, week 0. The treatment is: therapeutic diphenylcyclopropenone sensitization with weekly scalp DPC.

The sequencing here drew on whole blood, taken in connection with sensitization to the hapten diphenylcyclopropenone (DPC). This TCR was recovered from a man between 18 and 29 years old with alopecia areata. Some clones in this sample may be carry-over from other donors' samples. V gene TRBV29-1 combines with J gene TRBJ2-7; D ambiguous. CDR3 nucleotide sequence: TGCAGCGTTGTCCTTAACAGAATGTACGAGCAGTACGTC. Protein product: CSVVLNRMYEQYV.